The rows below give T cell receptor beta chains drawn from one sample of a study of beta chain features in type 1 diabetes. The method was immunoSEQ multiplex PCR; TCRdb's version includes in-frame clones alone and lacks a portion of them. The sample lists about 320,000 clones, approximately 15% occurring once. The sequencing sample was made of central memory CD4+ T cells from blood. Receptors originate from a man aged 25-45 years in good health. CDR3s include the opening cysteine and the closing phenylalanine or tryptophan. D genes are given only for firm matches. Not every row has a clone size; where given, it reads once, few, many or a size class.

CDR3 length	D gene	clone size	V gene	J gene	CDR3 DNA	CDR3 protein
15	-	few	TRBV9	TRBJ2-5	TGTGCCAGCAGCGGACGAACAGGGCTAGCGGAGACCCAGTACTTC	CASSGRTGLAETQYF
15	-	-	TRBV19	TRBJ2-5	TGTGCCAGTAATCCGGGACACGTAGACCAAGAGACCCAGTACTTC	CASNPGHVDQETQYF
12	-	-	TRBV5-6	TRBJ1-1	TGTGCCAGCAGCTTGCTGGGGACTGAAGCTTTCTTT	CASSLLGTEAFF
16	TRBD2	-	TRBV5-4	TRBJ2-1	TGTGCCAGCAGCTTCGGGCGGTCTAGCGGGGGGTTTGAGCAGTTCTTC	CASSFGRSSGGFEQFF
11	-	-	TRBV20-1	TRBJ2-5	TGCAGTGCTAGCCCTAAAGAGACCCAGTACTTC	CSASPKETQYF
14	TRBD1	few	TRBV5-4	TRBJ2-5	TGTGCCAGCAGCTCCCGGACAGGCGGGGAGACCCAGTACTTC	CASSSRTGGETQYF
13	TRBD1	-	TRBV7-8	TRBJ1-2	TGTGCCAGCAGCGAGGGACAGGGGTATGGCTACACCTTC	CASSEGQGYGYTF
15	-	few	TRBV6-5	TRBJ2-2	TGTGCCAGCAGTTACAGGGGGTATAACACCGGGGAGCTGTTTTTT	CASSYRGYNTGELFF
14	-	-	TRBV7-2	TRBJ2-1	TGTGCCAGCAGCTTAGAGGACGCGAGCAATGAGCAGTTCTTC	CASSLEDASNEQFF
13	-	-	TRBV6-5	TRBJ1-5	TGTGCCAGCAGTTCGGACCGAAATCAGCCCCAGCATTTT	CASSSDRNQPQHF
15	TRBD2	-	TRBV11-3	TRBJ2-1	TGTGCCAGCAGCTCGGGACTAGCAAGGCCCAATGAGCAGTTCTTC	CASSSGLARPNEQFF
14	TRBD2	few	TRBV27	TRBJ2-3	TGTGCCAGCAGTTTAAGACTAGCGGGAGATACGCAGTATTTT	CASSLRLAGDTQYF
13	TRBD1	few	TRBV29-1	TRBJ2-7	TGCAGCGTCCAAGGGCAGGGGGCGTACGAGCAGTACTTC	CSVQGQGAYEQYF
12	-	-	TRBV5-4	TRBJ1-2	TGTGCCAGCAGCCGAATTCAATTGGGCTACACCTTC	CASSRIQLGYTF
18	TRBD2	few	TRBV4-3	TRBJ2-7	TGCGCCAGCAGCCAAGGGGGGGCTAGCGGGGCCGGCTCCTACGAGCAGTACTTC	CASSQGGASGAGSYEQYF
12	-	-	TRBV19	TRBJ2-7	TGTGCCAGTAGTCCCAACAGAGTCGAGCAGTACTTC	CASSPNRVEQYF
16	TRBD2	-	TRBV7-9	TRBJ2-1	TGTGCCAGCACCCAAACCGGGACTAGCGGTTACAATGAGCAGTTCTTC	CASTQTGTSGYNEQFF
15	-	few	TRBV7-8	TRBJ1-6	TGTGCCAGCAGCTTAACAGCGGGGGGTTATTCACCCCTCCACTTT	CASSLTAGGYSPLHF
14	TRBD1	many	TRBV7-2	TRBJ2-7	TGTGCCAGCAGCTTAGGGGACAGGCCCTACGAGCAGTACTTC	CASSLGDRPYEQYF
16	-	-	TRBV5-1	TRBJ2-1	TGCGCCAGCAGCTTGGCACCGTCAGGGGTCTACAATGAGCAGTTCTTC	CASSLAPSGVYNEQFF
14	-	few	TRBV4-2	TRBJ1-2	TGTGCCAGCAGCCAAGGGGGGACATCGATGTCGTACACCTTC	CASSQGGTSMSYTF
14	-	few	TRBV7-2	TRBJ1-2	TGTGCCAGCAGCCCTAGGTCGCGCAACTATGGCTACACCTTC	CASSPRSRNYGYTF
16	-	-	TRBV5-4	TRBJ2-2	TGTGCCAGCAGGCAGACGGTTTCGCGTATCACCGGGGAGCTGTTTTTT	CASRQTVSRITGELFF
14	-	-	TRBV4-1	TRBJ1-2	TGCGCCAGCAGCCAAGATGTCAGGGGCTATGGCTACACCTTC	CASSQDVRGYGYTF
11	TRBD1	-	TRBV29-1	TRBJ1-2	TGCAGCGCCCTGACAGGGGACGGCTACACCTTC	CSALTGDGYTF
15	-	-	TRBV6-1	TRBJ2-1	TGTGCCAGCAGTGAATTTGTAAACTCTGGGTATGAGCAGTTCTTC	CASSEFVNSGYEQFF
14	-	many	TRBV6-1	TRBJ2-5	TGTGCCAGCAGGAAAGTACAGGGATGGGAGACCCAGTACTTC	CASRKVQGWETQYF
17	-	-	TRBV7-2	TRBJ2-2	TGTGCCAGCAGCTTGCTCGGGGGCTCGGGGAACACCGGGGAGCTGTTTTTT	CASSLLGGSGNTGELFF
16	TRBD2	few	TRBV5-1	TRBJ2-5	TGCGCCAGCAGCTTGGGTTCAGCGGGAGGGCAAGAGACCCAGTACTTC	CASSLGSAGGQETQYF
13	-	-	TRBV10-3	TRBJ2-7	TGTGCCAGCAGATCAGTTAAAGGCTACGAGCAGTACTTC	CASRSVKGYEQYF
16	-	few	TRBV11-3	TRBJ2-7	TGTGCCAGCAGCTTATTCAAGCACGGAGGGTCCTACGAGCAGTACTTC	CASSLFKHGGSYEQYF
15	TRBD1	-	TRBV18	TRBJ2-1	TGTGCCAGCTCACCATGGGGACAGGGGATGAATGAGCAGTTCTTC	CASSPWGQGMNEQFF
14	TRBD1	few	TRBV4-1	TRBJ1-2	TGCGCCAGCAGCCAAGGATCAGGGGGAGTTGGCTACACCTTC	CASSQGSGGVGYTF
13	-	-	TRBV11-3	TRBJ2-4	TGTGCCAGCAGCTTAGAGCGGGCAAACATTCAGTACTTC	CASSLERANIQYF
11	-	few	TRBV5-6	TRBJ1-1	TGTGCCAGCAGCTTATGGGGGGAGAATTTCTTT	CASSLWGENFF
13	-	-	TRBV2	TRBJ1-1	TGTGCCAGCAGTTCCGGGACCGCAGGGGCAGCTTTCTTT	CASSSGTAGAAFF
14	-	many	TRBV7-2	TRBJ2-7	TGTGCCAGCAGCTTCGTAGCGCGTGCCTACGAGCAGTACTTC	CASSFVARAYEQYF
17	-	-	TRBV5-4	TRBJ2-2	TGTGCCAGCAGTAATACCCCCAGGGGAGGGTACACCGGGGAGCTGTTTTTT	CASSNTPRGGYTGELFF
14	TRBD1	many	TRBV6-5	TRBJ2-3	TGTGCCAGCGGGGGACAGGGGAGCACAGATACGCAGTATTTT	CASGGQGSTDTQYF
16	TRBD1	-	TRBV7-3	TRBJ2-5	TGTGCCAGCAGCCACGGGACAGGCGGACCGCAAGAGACCCAGTACTTC	CASSHGTGGPQETQYF
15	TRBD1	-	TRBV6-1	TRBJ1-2	TGTGCCAGCAGCCCTGGGGACAGGGTCTCGAGTGGCTACACCTTC	CASSPGDRVSSGYTF